This T cell receptor (beta chain) comes out of a study of cytomegalovirus exposure and HLA in healthy donors. Study findings and constraints: In a later analysis, V- and J-gene trimming of beta chains associated with a DCLRE1C missense variant, replicated independently.

This clone was counted a few times. Its specificity is unknown. Vbeta (60) and Jbeta (13) primers were used in the PCR. Assay: immunoSEQ multiplex PCR; the TCRdb copy retains only in-frame clones and omits some. The sample holds some 130,000 clones, over 60% seen once. Germline CDR1 and CDR2: SNHLY and FYNNEI. V shed 3 bases and J 0 bases; nucleotides not matched to a gene: 8. The CDR3 loop spans 19 amino acids. This chain connects TRBV2 to TRBJ2-7; the match to TRBD2 covers 16 bases. Source material: PBMCs. The sequence came from a man aged 25 to 40 in good health and CMV-seronegative. The CDR3 protein is CASSDWGTSGRANSYEQYF. In DNA, the CDR3 is TGTGCCAGCAGTGACTGGGGGACTAGCGGGAGGGCTAACTCCTACGAGCAGTACTTC.